This TCR beta chain was observed in a study of T cells and copy number aberrations in small-cell lung cancer (dated by TCRdb to about 2021). Study-wide context: To relate T cell metrics to mutations and copy number aberrations, the same tumor regions underwent both TCR repertoire sequencing and whole-exome sequencing. Tumor TCR data were available for 16 to 20 patients, and approximately 14 patients had TCR data from both tumor and normal tissue.

Study-wide conclusions, independent of this receptor: Compared with adjacent lung tissue, tumors showed lower T-cell density, richness and clonality, although the density difference was not significant. The study was limited by a small sample size because surgical resection is uncommon in small-cell lung cancer, and the findings require validation. All specimens were formalin-fixed paraffin-embedded tissue, which is known to introduce sequencing artifacts.

V loses 4 bases of germline sequence and J loses 3 bases, and the interval between the two ends is 11 bases. The germline V gene supplies CDR1 SGDLS and CDR2 YYNGEE. The CDR3 runs 14 amino acids, cysteine and phenylalanine included. The entry retains the CDR3 DNA only, 42 bases that are in frame from base 1. TCR-beta CDR3 regions were amplified from genomic DNA with the immunoSEQ hsTCRB Kit using multiplexed V- and J-gene primers. Unique DNA barcodes were added in a second PCR, and the samples were pooled together with one negative control and one positive control. Sequencing of the pooled TCR-beta libraries was performed on an Illumina MiSeq using a 150-cycle paired-end protocol. Per the original workflow: Adaptive Biotechnologies processed the raw sequencing data and produced a report containing normalized, annotated TCR-beta repertoires. To compute T-cell density, TCR-beta templates were normalized to usable DNA, with usable DNA estimated through amplification of housekeeping genes. Richness was the count of unique rearrangements, and clonality was defined as 1 minus Pielou's evenness. TCRdb re-hosts the immuneACCESS table, in-frame sequences only. Its copies lack some clones; in the studies checked, an unresolved V gene accounts for under half of them, and the cause for the rest is not known. The V and J calls and clone size come from that table; D and trimming were worked out from the DNA. For this sample the table gives 9,500 to 10,000 clones, of which over 75% were detected only once. The leading ten clones occupy around 32% of the sample.

About this clone: Its antigen remains undetermined. The input lacks base qualities; no much larger clone sits a single base away.

Donors were patients with limited-stage small-cell lung cancer who underwent surgical resection in Hangzhou, China, between about 2007 and 2020. Every donor went straight to surgery with no preoperative chemotherapy or radiotherapy, and no donor was given immunotherapy either before or after surgery. All 19 patients in the sequenced cohort were identified as smokers or heavy second-hand smokers. Adjacent normal lung was taken at least 2 cm away from the tumor margin, and two pathologists confirmed by morphology that the adjacent normal lung was free of malignant cells. Multi-region TCR-beta sequencing of resected limited-stage small-cell lung cancers and of tumor-adjacent lung tissue was performed to characterize T cell repertoire heterogeneity. The AllPrep DNA/RNA FFPE Kit (Qiagen) was used to extract genomic DNA from the FFPE tissue.

The chain uses TRBV9 and TRBJ2-1, with TRBD1 tentatively as D gene (5 bases match). The TCR comes from a man between 60 and 70 years old with small cell lung cancer. Sequenced input: normal tissue next to the tumor. The CDR3 reads as follows: CASSLREIYNEQFF. The nucleotide sequence reads as follows: TGTGCCAGCAGCCTCAGGGAAATCTACAATGAGCAGTTCTTC.